This TCR beta chain was recorded in a study of blood T cell repertoires in COVID-19. TCRdb's table, derived via immunoSEQ multiplex PCR, lists solely in-frame clones and lacks some. The sample consists of 300,000 to 350,000 clones, approximately 90% of them appearing once. Those who participated ranged in age from roughly 18 to 90 years and resided in some 24 US areas. The study assigned cohorts using participant-reported clinical history. The V and J ends lost 5 bases and 0 bases respectively, with 13 bases between them. This CDR3 is 15 amino acids long. CDR1 SGHVS and CDR2 FQNEAQ come from the germline V gene.

The chain employs TRBV7-8 and TRBJ1-1; no firm D call. The sequence derives from a woman in her thirties who had been exposed to COVID-19. Material: PBMCs or T cells enriched from blood (not recorded which). This CDR3 is CASSHGGNMNTEAFF. For the CDR3, the DNA is TGTGCCAGCAGCCATGGAGGTAACATGAACACTGAAGCTTTCTTT.